This record concerns one T cell receptor (beta chain) sequence. Its cognate antigen is unknown. This record belongs to a study of T-cell reconstitution after alpha-beta-depleted transplantation in children. Study-level findings and limits: About two months after transplant, alpha-beta T cells reportedly came from several hundred expanded graft clones.

Preparation of the TCRbeta library used unique molecular identifiers. Each CDR3 protein is one row after TCRdb ran MiXCR on the PCR reads. The table has around 250,000 distinct CDR3 sequences, roughly 24% seen once. Germline CDR1 SQVTM, CDR2 ANQGSEA. This CDR3 contains 16 residues. V was shortened by 3 bases and J by 0 bases, with 17 bases between the two germline ends. The J gene is TRBJ1-1, the V gene TRBV29-1; D unclear. The sample consisted of PBMCs, taken before TCRalphabeta/CD19-depleted stem cell transplant. This clonotype was sampled from a girl aged 2-9 years with Fanconi anemia, due to receive a stem cell transplant. In DNA form, the CDR3 reads TGCAGCGTTGAGAAGCAGCCCAACCCCATGAACACTGAAGCTTTCTTT. Amino acid sequence: CSVEKQPNPMNTEAFF.